The rows below give T cell receptor beta chains drawn from one sample of a study of T cells in Graves' hyperthyroidism and ophthalmopathy. TCRdb re-analysed the multiplex PCR reads in MiXCR, keeping a single row per CDR3 protein. This table has around 350,000 distinct CDR3 sequences, about 15% appearing once. Sequencing was carried out using blood. These receptors were obtained from a woman in her sixties with Graves' ophthalmopathy. Both conserved end residues are part of each CDR3. A D gene is named only where the DNA matches it firmly. Rows give clone size only sometimes, using once, few, many, or a class for an expanded clone.

size,J,D,V,length,DNA,CDR3
many,TRBJ1-2,-,TRBV6-2/TRBV6-3,14,TGTGCCAGCAGTTACCTACAGTGGCCCTATGGCTACACCTTC,CASSYLQWPYGYTF
many,TRBJ1-5,TRBD1,TRBV28,17,TGTGCCAGCAGTTTGGACAGGGGCCCCTATAGCAATCAGCCCCAGCATTTT,CASSLDRGPYSNQPQHF
many,TRBJ1-2,-,TRBV7-2,14,TGTGCCAGCAGCTTACCCGGGACGAACTATGGCTACACCTTC,CASSLPGTNYGYTF
-,TRBJ2-5,-,TRBV7-9,15,TGTGCCAGCAGCTTACTTGTCCACTTCCAAGAGACCCAGTACTTC,CASSLLVHFQETQYF
many,TRBJ2-3,-,TRBV12-3/TRBV12-4,15,TGTGCCAGCAGTTTAGAGGGAGGCCGGGGAGATACGCAGTATTTT,CASSLEGGRGDTQYF
-,TRBJ2-1,-,TRBV7-2,14,TGTGCCAGCAGCCTTTTTAGCTCCTACAATGAGCAGTTCTTC,CASSLFSSYNEQFF
-,TRBJ2-3,TRBD2,TRBV5-1,16,TGCGCCAGCAGCTGGGGACTAGCGGGAGGGAGAGATACGCAGTATTTT,CASSWGLAGGRDTQYF
many,TRBJ1-1,TRBD1,TRBV2,13,TGTGCCAGCAGTACCCAGGGGGGAACTGAAGCTTTCTTT,CASSTQGGTEAFF
many,TRBJ2-7,-,TRBV28,15,TGTGCCAGCGGGTTTCTGAGTGATTGGCCCTACGAGCAGTACTTC,CASGFLSDWPYEQYF
few,TRBJ1-2,TRBD1,TRBV18,14,TGTGCCAGCTCGCGTCCCGGGACAGGGGAGGTATTAACCTTC,CASSRPGTGEVLTF
many,TRBJ2-1,TRBD2,TRBV20-1,14,TGCAGTGCTGTCGGGACTAGCGGGACTGGGGAGCAGTTCTTC,CSAVGTSGTGEQFF
-,TRBJ2-4,-,TRBV7-9,14,TGTGCCAGCAGCTTCGTGGGACGGGGAAACATTCAGTACTTC,CASSFVGRGNIQYF
few,TRBJ2-7,TRBD2,TRBV28,18,TGTGCCAGCAGTTCCCACCCCCCCCTACTAGCGGGAGCATCCGAGCAGTACTTC,CASSSHPPLLAGASEQYF
many,TRBJ1-1,-,TRBV28,15,TGTGCCAGCAGTTCCCCCGGGCCGGTGAACACTGAAGCTTTCTTT,CASSSPGPVNTEAFF
-,TRBJ2-2,TRBD2,TRBV5-1,17,TGCGCCAGCAGCTTGGCCCCAGCGGGAGGGAACACCGGGGAGCTGTTTTTT,CASSLAPAGGNTGELFF
-,TRBJ2-3,-,TRBV20-1,14,TGCAGTGAACCGGGTCTTCCCTACACAGATACGCAGTATTTT,CSEPGLPYTDTQYF
few,TRBJ2-2,-,TRBV28,15,TGTGCCAGCAGTTTTCCTACAGCGAACACCGGGGAGCTGTTTTTT,CASSFPTANTGELFF
-,TRBJ1-1,-,TRBV9,16,TGTGCCAGCAGCGTAGGGGTACAGGGAATGAACACTGAAGCTTTCTTT,CASSVGVQGMNTEAFF
many,TRBJ2-7,TRBD2,TRBV28,16,TGTGCCAGCTCTTCTAGCGGGACGTCCCACTCCTACGAGCAGTACTTC,CASSSSGTSHSYEQYF
many,TRBJ2-7,-,TRBV5-4,15,TGTGCCAGCAGACCTAACACTGCGCCGTCTCCTGAGCAGTACTTC,CASRPNTAPSPEQYF
many,TRBJ2-5,-,TRBV29-1,14,TGCAGCGCCTCACGTGGACAGCGCAAAGAGACCCAGTACTTC,CSASRGQRKETQYF
-,TRBJ2-7,-,TRBV18,16,TGTGCCAGCTCACCTACTACCGGGACAAACCCCTACGGGCAGTACTTC,CASSPTTGTNPYGQYF
many,TRBJ1-4,-,TRBV3-1,15,TGTGCCAGCAGCCAGCATTGGTCAACTAATGAAAAACTGTTTTTT,CASSQHWSTNEKLFF
-,TRBJ2-2,TRBD2,TRBV7-2,18,TGTGCCAGCAGCTTAGACTCGACTAGCGGGAGGATCACCGGGGAGCTGTTTTTT,CASSLDSTSGRITGELFF
-,TRBJ1-2,TRBD1,TRBV6-1,14,TGTGCCAGCAGTGATCTCGACAGGGGGGTCGACTACACCTTC,CASSDLDRGVDYTF
-,TRBJ2-3,-,TRBV5-1,14,TGCGCCAGCAGCTTGGAGGGGGAAACAGATACGCAGTATTTT,CASSLEGETDTQYF
-,TRBJ2-3,TRBD2,TRBV20-1,18,TGCAGTGCTAGGACAATTTGGACTAGCGGAGGAGGGACAGATACGCAGTATTTT,CSARTIWTSGGGTDTQYF
few,TRBJ2-5,TRBD1,TRBV5-1,16,TGCGCCAGCAGCGCGACCTACAGGGGGCGGGAAGAGACCCAGTACTTC,CASSATYRGREETQYF
many,TRBJ2-5,TRBD2,TRBV9,15,TGTGCCAGCAGCGTATGGGCGGGAGACCAAGAGACCCAGTACTTC,CASSVWAGDQETQYF
-,TRBJ1-3,-,TRBV5-1,16,TGCGCCAGCAGCTTGGCCGGACAGAGCTCTGGAAACGCCATATATTTT,CASSLAGQSSGNAIYF
many,TRBJ1-3,TRBD1,TRBV5-6,16,TGTGCCAGCACCCTCCCGGGACAGGGAATGGAAAACACCATATATTTT,CASTLPGQGMENTIYF
many,TRBJ2-1,TRBD2,TRBV3-1,17,TGTGCCAGCAGCCAACGGACGACTAGCGGGGGTCACAATGAGCAGTTCTTC,CASSQRTTSGGHNEQFF
many,TRBJ2-1,TRBD2,TRBV7-3,14,TGTGCCAGCAGCTCCGGACTAGCGGGAGGGAATCAGTTCTTC,CASSSGLAGGNQFF
many,TRBJ2-2,TRBD2,TRBV9,15,TGTGCCAGCAGCGTGGGGACTACGAACACCGGGGAGCTGTTTTTT,CASSVGTTNTGELFF
few,TRBJ2-5,TRBD2,TRBV19,14,TGTGCCAGTAGTATGTCCGGGGGGGCAGAGACCCAGTACTTC,CASSMSGGAETQYF
many,TRBJ2-7,TRBD2,TRBV20-1,15,TGCAGTGCTCCAGCCCTGACTAGCGCCTCCTACGAGCAGTACTTC,CSAPALTSASYEQYF
many,TRBJ2-7,TRBD1,TRBV20-1,15,TGCAGTGCTGGGAGCTCGCGGGACAGGTCCTACGAGCAGTACTTC,CSAGSSRDRSYEQYF
few,TRBJ2-2,TRBD2,TRBV20-1,15,TGCAGTGCTCTTGGACTAGCGGGAGAGGGCGGGGAGCTGTTTTTT,CSALGLAGEGGELFF
many,TRBJ1-5,-,TRBV18,14,TGTGCCAGCTCACCACCAGGGAGTAATCAGCCCCAGCATTTT,CASSPPGSNQPQHF
many,TRBJ2-3,-,TRBV27,13,TGTGCCAGCAGTCACCAACGGGGGGATACGCAGTATTTT,CASSHQRGDTQYF
many,TRBJ1-5,-,TRBV20-1,14,TGCAGTGCTATGGTAGATGAGAGCAATCAGCCCCAGCATTTT,CSAMVDESNQPQHF